This T cell receptor (beta chain) appears in the sequencing data of a study of T-cell memory formation after mild COVID-19. General study points: Among CD4+ contracting clones, most were CM and EM, and CD8+ ones EMRA.

MiXCR, applied by TCRdb to the 5' RACE reads, yields one record per CDR3 protein. The sample lists some 600,000 distinct CDR3 sequences; 15% to 20% were seen once. This clonotype was detected a few times. Its antigen is not known. The CDR3 is 13 amino acids. J gave up 0 bases and V 2 bases, and 1 base lay outside the gene matches. CDR1 and CDR2 (germline): DFQATT, SNEGSKA (reference sequence). This clonotype originated in an adult woman who had mild COVID-19 (a few samples of this study predate the infection). Cell type and time point are not known. Sequenced sample: PBMCs or a T cell subset sorted from them (not recorded which). The V gene is TRBV20-1, the J gene TRBJ2-7, with 7 bases fitting TRBD2. The DNA of the CDR3 is TGCAGTGCTAGAAGGGACTACTCCTACGAGCAGTACTTC. This sequence encodes CSARRDYSYEQYF.